The 28 T cell receptor beta chains below all came from one sample that was sequenced in a study of early T cells in non-severe SARS-CoV-2 infection (dated by TCRdb to the early 2020s). The protocol used for the library was 5' RACE. The data were produced on a NextSeq 500. The public reads were run again by TCRdb, first through fastp at Q25 and then through MiXCR, and only productive beta chains were kept. All rows with the same CDR3 protein become a single entry with the most common DNA and genes. The sample data list about 98,000 distinct CDR3 sequences, and around 13% of these were observed just once. About 6.2% of the sample comes from the top ten. The sequencing sample was made of whole blood. These receptors all stem from an adult who was a healthcare worker with PCR-confirmed SARS-CoV-2 infection or an uninfected control (not recorded which).

This clonotype was seen repeatedly, ten times or more. The rearrangement joins TRBV7-6 to TRBJ2-1; D may correspond to TRBD1 or TRBD2 (5 bases each). The ends were cut back, 4 bases at V and 7 bases at J, with 11 bases in the middle. The CDR3 is 13 residues long. Per the germline V gene, CDR1 is SGHVS and CDR2 is FNYEAQ. The CDR3 loop is CASSSFWGNEQFF. CDR3 nucleotide sequence: TGTGCCAGCAGCTCCTTTTGGGGGAATGAGCAGTTCTTC.

This clonotype was detected many times. The V gene is TRBV11-2, the J gene TRBJ1-6; D ambiguous. The germline V gene encodes CDR1 SGHAT and CDR2 FQNNGV. Trimming pared 2 bases from V and 10 bases from J, leaving 9 bases between. This CDR3 comprises 13 residues. DNA of the CDR3: TGTGCCAGCAGCTTACGGGTTGACTCACCCCTCCACTTT. Translation: CASSLRVDSPLHF.

Ten or more counts support this clonotype. The V and J genes are TRBV20-1 and TRBJ1-5; D not resolved. In germline, CDR1 is DFQATT, CDR2 SNEGSKA (reference sequence). The CDR3 consists of 14 residues. V was pared by 5 bases and J by 3 bases, with 14 bases between. In nucleotides, the CDR3 is TGCAGTGCTCTTATCCCACTCCTCAATCAGCCCCAGCATTTT. Residues: CSALIPLLNQPQHF.

V gene TRBV5-1 combines with J gene TRBJ2-6; the D is unclear. Germline CDR1 SGHRS, CDR2 YFSETQ. CDR3 length: 15 amino acids. Trimming stripped 1 base from V and 0 bases from J, with 5 bases between. CDR3 DNA: TGCGCCAGCAGCTTGAGTGTCTCTGGGGCCAACGTCCTGACTTTC. It codes for CASSLSVSGANVLTF.

The chain employs TRBV6-5 and TRBJ1-2, with D possibly TRBD1 on 6 matching bases. From germline, CDR1 is MNHEY and CDR2 SVGAGI. CDR3 size: 14 residues. The V and J ends lost 0 bases and 8 bases respectively, with 13 bases between them. CDR3: CASSYSGRGGGYTF. For the CDR3, the DNA is TGTGCCAGCAGTTACTCGGGCAGGGGAGGCGGCTACACCTTC.

The sample holds many counts of this clonotype. The rearrangement joins TRBV5-1 to TRBJ2-5, with 7 bases that match TRBD2. Germline V gives CDR1 SGHRS, CDR2 YFSETQ. The CDR3 length is 13 residues. V shed 2 bases, J shed 8 bases, and the junction held 6 bases outside the gene matches. The CDR3 DNA is TGCGCCAGCAGCTTTAAGCGGGATTCAACCCAGTACTTC. Encoded protein: CASSFKRDSTQYF.

This clonotype showed up just a few times. This chain joins TRBV4-1 and TRBJ2-1, with 11 bases lining up with TRBD2. Trimming took 4 bases from V and 4 from J; bases not matched to a gene: 3. Germline V gene lookup returns CDR1 MGHRA and CDR2 YSYEKL. The CDR3 totals 15 residues. CDR3 DNA: TGCGCCAGCAGCCCGGGACTAGCGGATTACAATGAGCAGTTCTTC. Its protein product is CASSPGLADYNEQFF.

J is TRBJ2-3 and V is TRBV7-6; TRBD2 matches at 8 bases. CDR1 and CDR2 (germline): SGHVS, FNYEAQ. J was trimmed by 3 bases and V by 3 bases; bases with no gene match: 5. This CDR3 contains 15 residues. The CDR3 region is CASSLVSGETDTQYF. The DNA for the CDR3 is TGTGCCAGCAGCTTGGTTAGCGGGGAAACAGATACGCAGTATTTT.

At least ten counts were recorded for this clonotype. The CDR3 loop reads CASRLGQSYEQYF. CDR3 nucleotides: TGTGCCAGTCGGTTAGGACAGTCCTACGAGCAGTACTTC. The rearrangement uses TRBV7-8 and TRBJ2-7; tentative D call: TRBD1 (6 bases). Trimming removed 9 bases from V and 1 base from J, with 13 bases in between. The CDR3 contains 13 residues. Per the germline V gene, CDR1 is SGHVS and CDR2 is FQNEAQ.

The rearrangement uses TRBV27 and TRBJ2-5, with D perhaps TRBD1 (6 bases). The CDR3 has 13 residues. Germline lookup yields CDR1 MNHEY and CDR2 SMNVEV (reference sequence). The V end lost 5 bases, the J end lost 4 bases, and 11 bases lay between the germline ends. As DNA, the CDR3 is TGTGCCAGCAGTGACAGGAATCGAGAGACCCAGTACTTC. Its protein product is CASSDRNRETQYF.

The chain combines TRBV6-2 or TRBV6-3 with TRBJ2-5; D is perhaps TRBD2 (5 bases). Deletions cut 5 bases from V and 1 base from J, with 14 bases between. Per germline, CDR1 MNHEY and CDR2 SVGEGT. The CDR3 consists of 15 residues. The CDR3 spells CASSRWELVQETQYF. The CDR3 bases are TGTGCCAGCAGTCGGTGGGAGTTGGTCCAAGAGACCCAGTACTTC.

The chain is built from TRBV27 and TRBJ2-7; possible D gene TRBD1, 5 bases. The CDR3 loop spans 13 amino acids. Germline CDR1 is MNHEY and CDR2 is SMNVEV (reference sequence). V lost 3 bases and J 5 bases, leaving 11 bases between the germline ends. The CDR3 DNA reads TGTGCCAGCAGTTTTCAGGGTCGGGACGAGCAGTACTTC. This translates into CASSFQGRDEQYF.

This clonotype has more than one count but fewer than ten. J is TRBJ1-2 and V is TRBV6-5, with D unresolved. The CDR3 length is 13 residues. V shed 4 bases and J shed 8 bases, with 14 bases lying between them. CDR1 is MNHEY, CDR2 SVGAGI, per germline. The CDR3 loop reads CASSSSPLGGYTF. For the CDR3, the DNA is TGTGCCAGCAGTTCCTCCCCCCTTGGGGGCTACACCTTC.

This clonotype was recorded many times. The chain links TRBV19 to TRBJ2-1, with 7 bases identical to TRBD2. V was clipped by 7 bases and J by 7 bases; unmatched bases: 10. This CDR3 spans 14 amino acids. Germline lookup yields CDR1 LNHDA and CDR2 SQIVND (reference sequence). CDR3 in amino acids: CASTGAGEVNEQFF. The CDR3 DNA is TGTGCCAGTACTGGGGCGGGAGAGGTAAATGAGCAGTTCTTC.

The gene calls are TRBV11-2 and TRBJ1-1; D may be TRBD1 (5 bases). CDR1 and CDR2 from the germline V gene are SGHAT and FQNNGV. There are 17 residues in the CDR3. V lost 5 bases and J 2 bases, leaving 21 bases between the germline ends. The CDR3 spells CASSLNSFGRANTEAFF. The CDR3 DNA reads TGTGCCAGCAGCCTCAACTCCTTTGGCAGGGCTAACACTGAAGCTTTCTTT.

This clonotype was counted only a few times. The chain couples TRBV12-3 or TRBV12-4 to TRBJ1-5; D possibly corresponds to TRBD1 (5 bases). This CDR3 is built from 14 residues. Between the trimmed V and J ends, which lost 6 bases and 0 bases, there was a span of 9 bases. This chain's CDR3 is CASSQGSSNQPQHF. The CDR3 nucleotides read TGTGCCAGCAGCCAGGGTAGTAGCAATCAGCCCCAGCATTTT.

Details on this clonotype: Possible read error: a much larger clone is one base away. V is TRBV21-1 and J is TRBJ2-3; the table's D call TRBD2 went unverified against the DNA. TRBV21-1 is classified as a pseudogene. The CDR3 loop spans 14 amino acids. The CDR3 reads CWNRDLERADTQYF. The CDR3 nucleotides read TGCTGGAACCGGGACTTAGAGAGGGCAGATACGCAGTATTTT.

This chain connects TRBV29-1 to TRBJ2-3, with D possibly being TRBD2 (6 bases). Germline CDR1 is SQVTM and CDR2 is ANQGSEA. Trimming removed 3 bases from V and 0 bases from J, with 7 bases in between. CDR3 length: 13 amino acids. The CDR3 protein is CSVDRGSTDTQYF. CDR3 coding DNA: TGCAGCGTTGATCGGGGGAGCACAGATACGCAGTATTTT.

This chain links TRBV28 with TRBJ2-1, with 9 bases that match TRBD1. CDR3 length: 13 amino acids. V shed 4 bases and J 15 bases; nucleotides not matched to a gene: 10. Germline CDR1 reads MDHEN; CDR2 reads SYDVKM. The CDR3 nucleotides read TGTGCCAGCAGTTCCACCAACAGGGGGCGCCGGTTCTTC. Amino acids: CASSSTNRGRRFF.

This clonotype occurred many times. The chain recombines TRBV20-1 with TRBJ2-2; 10 positions match TRBD2. Germline lookup yields CDR1 DFQATT and CDR2 SNEGSKA (reference sequence). J was trimmed by 5 bases and V by 2 bases; bases with no gene match: 5. The CDR3 loop spans 15 amino acids. CDR3 sequence (DNA): TGCAGTGCTAGATTAGCGGGAGGAGGGACCGGGGAGCTGTTTTTT. It encodes CSARLAGGGTGELFF.

This clonotype was counted only a few times. This sequence joins TRBV29-1 and TRBJ2-1, with D unresolved. The CDR3 consists of 10 residues. V shed 4 bases and J shed 6 bases, with 4 bases lying between them. The germline V gene has CDR1 SQVTM and CDR2 ANQGSEA. The CDR3, as DNA: TGCAGCGTTGCCGGCAATGAGCAGTTCTTC. The encoded protein is CSVAGNEQFF.

The CDR3 bases are TGTGCCACCAGTGATCCCAAAACAGGGGGCCGCGATGGCTACACCTTC. This sequence encodes CATSDPKTGGRDGYTF. V usage is TRBV24-1 and J usage is TRBJ1-2; 9 bases agree with TRBD1. V lost 3 bases, J lost 6 bases, and 10 bases stayed unmatched. Germline loops: CDR1 KGHDR, CDR2 SFDVKD. The CDR3 runs 16 residues.

This clonotype showed up just a few times. V and J are TRBV6-6 and TRBJ2-3; 13 bases agree with TRBD2. Per germline, CDR1 MNHNY and CDR2 SVGAGI (reference sequence). The CDR3 spans 15 residues. V was clipped by 2 bases and J by 4 bases; unmatched bases: 0. The chain's CDR3 is CASSYGLAGADTQYF. CDR3 in DNA: TGTGCCAGCAGTTACGGACTAGCGGGAGCAGATACGCAGTATTTT.

This clonotype was counted only a few times. This chain connects TRBV4-1 to TRBJ2-7; 8 bases fit TRBD2. V lost 1 base and J lost 3; bases outside the gene matches: 5. This CDR3 has 15 residues. The germline CDR1 and CDR2 sequences are MGHRA and YSYEKL. The CDR3 reads CASSQALADYYEQYF. Written as DNA, the CDR3 is TGCGCCAGCAGCCAAGCACTAGCGGACTACTACGAGCAGTACTTC.

The rearrangement uses TRBV9 and TRBJ2-1; 11 nucleotides align to TRBD2. Trimming at V came to 2 bases and at J to 7 bases, leaving 5 bases not matched to a gene. Germline CDR1 SGDLS, CDR2 YYNGEE. CDR3 length: 15 amino acids. This chain's CDR3 is CASSVSGRADNEQFF. Written as DNA, the CDR3 is TGTGCCAGCAGCGTTAGCGGGAGGGCGGATAATGAGCAGTTCTTC.

This chain joins TRBV4-1 and TRBJ2-7; D is possibly TRBD1 or TRBD2 (5 bases each). Germline assignment: CDR1 MGHRA and CDR2 YSYEKL. The CDR3 has 13 residues. V was pared by 3 bases and J by 6 bases, with 12 bases between. The DNA for the CDR3 is TGCGCCAGCAGCCACCTCGGGGCCAGCGAGCAGTACTTC. Translated, it gives CASSHLGASEQYF.

This clonotype showed up many times. The chain couples TRBV7-2 to TRBJ2-3, with 9 bases fitting TRBD2. The CDR3 is made up of 16 amino acids. Germline V gives CDR1 SGHTA, CDR2 FQGNSA. V lost 7 bases and J lost 2; bases outside the gene matches: 10. The CDR3 spells CASKLKSGGTTDTQYF. The CDR3 DNA follows: TGTGCCAGCAAACTGAAGAGCGGGGGGACCACAGATACGCAGTATTTT.

The chain links TRBV5-6 to TRBJ2-1, with TRBD1 matching 8 bases. The CDR3 contains 12 residues. V was clipped by 4 bases and J by 10 bases; unmatched bases: 4. Germline CDR1 SGHDT, CDR2 YYEEEE. The CDR3, as DNA: TGTGCCAGCAGCAGGACAGGGCGGGAGCAGTTCTTC. It specifies CASSRTGREQFF.